This entry lists 24 T cell receptor beta chains sequenced from one sample in a study of cytomegalovirus exposure and HLA in healthy donors. 13 Jbeta primers and 60 Vbeta primers were used for the PCR. Assay: immunoSEQ multiplex PCR; the TCRdb copy retains only in-frame clones and omits some. The repertoire holds about 130,000 clones, 70% to 85% seen once, with around 7% in the top ten. What was sequenced was PBMCs. These receptor sequences come from a man aged 40-49 years in good health and CMV-seropositive.

The rearrangement links TRBV7-8 to TRBJ2-1; TRBD2 matches 15 bases. The CDR3 extends over 19 amino acids. Germline loops: CDR1 SGHVS, CDR2 FQNEAQ. The junction had 13 bases not matched to a gene; V was cut back by 5 bases and J by 5 bases. CDR3 DNA sequence: TGTGCCAGCAGCCCCTGGACTAGCGGGAGGGCCACCTATCACAATGAGCAGTTCTTC. Its translation: CASSPWTSGRATYHNEQFF.

Ten or more counts support this clone. V is TRBV6-4 and J is TRBJ2-3; 10 nucleotides match TRBD2. Germline V gives CDR1 MRHNA, CDR2 SNTAGT. The junction had 1 base not matched to a gene; V was cut back by 0 bases and J by 4 bases. The CDR3 consists of 15 residues. For the CDR3, the DNA is TGTGCCAGCAGTGACTCCAGCGGGAGGGCAGATACGCAGTATTTT. This gives the protein CASSDSSGRADTQYF.

This clone appeared once. J is TRBJ1-1 and V is TRBV27, with a tentative D call TRBD1 (5 bases). This CDR3 spans 15 amino acids. Trimming shortened V by 4 bases and J by 1 base, and 13 bases separated the two germline ends. Germline V lookup: CDR1 MNHEY, CDR2 SMNVEV (reference sequence). This CDR3 reads CASSSWGVGNTEAFF. The CDR3 DNA is TGTGCCAGCAGTTCGTGGGGGGTGGGGAACACTGAAGCTTTCTTT.

The CDR3 loop reads CASTSLGQATRNTEAFF. The CDR3 DNA follows: TGTGCCAGCACCTCATTGGGACAGGCCACCAGAAACACTGAAGCTTTCTTT. The genes are TRBV27 and TRBJ1-1; 8 bases map to TRBD1. This CDR3 contains 17 residues. Germline V CDR1 and CDR2: MNHEY, SMNVEV (reference sequence). The V gene end was trimmed by 7 bases and the J gene end by 2 bases; junction bases not matched to a gene: 15.

The CDR3 DNA reads TGCGCCAGCAGCTTGGGGCTAGCGGATAGCACAGATACGCAGTATTTT. Its protein product is CASSLGLADSTDTQYF. The chain has TRBV5-1 and TRBJ2-3; 7 nucleotides line up with TRBD2. V lost 0 bases, J lost 0 bases, and 4 bases stayed unmatched. The germline V gene encodes CDR1 SGHRS and CDR2 YFSETQ. This CDR3 has 16 amino acids.

This clone was detected only a few times. The chain recombines TRBV9 with TRBJ2-7, with D tentatively TRBD1 (5 bases). V shed 4 bases and J shed 2 bases, with 16 bases lying between them. The CDR3 is 15 residues long. The germline gives CDR1 SGDLS, CDR2 YYNGEE. In nucleotides, the CDR3 is TGTGCCAGCAGCTCTCTTAAAGGGGCCGCCTACGAGCAGTACTTC. Protein: CASSSLKGAAYEQYF. The variable domain in full, with the rest retrieved from reference TRBV9 and TRBJ2-7, is DSGVTQTPKHLITATGQRVTLRCSPRSGDLSVYWYQQSLDQGLQFLIQYYNGEERAKGNILERFSAQQFPDLHSELNLSSLELGDSALYFCASSSLKGAAYEQYFGPGTRLTVT.

The rearrangement joins TRBV5-5 to TRBJ2-1; 11 bases agree with TRBD2. The junction had 10 bases not matched to a gene; V was cut back by 5 bases and J by 12 bases. This CDR3 is built from 14 residues. From germline, CDR1 is SGHKS and CDR2 YYEKEE (reference sequence). In DNA, the CDR3 is TGTGCCAGCAGTTCCGGGACTAGCGGTGCGGGGCAGTTCTTC. It is translated as CASSSGTSGAGQFF.

V is TRBV19 and J is TRBJ2-7, with 10 bases that match TRBD2. J lost 4 bases, V lost 10 bases, and 10 bases had no gene match. This CDR3 region has 14 residues. The germline V gene encodes CDR1 LNHDA and CDR2 SQIVND (reference sequence). The DNA of the CDR3 is TGTGCCACCCAGAGAGCGGGAGGGCCGTACGAGCAGTACTTC. Its translation is CATQRAGGPYEQYF.

The chain recombines TRBV5-5 with TRBJ1-1; no firm D call. Germline V gene data show CDR1 as SGHKS and CDR2 as YYEKEE (reference sequence). Trimming removed 2 bases at V and 6 bases at J, with 11 bases between. This CDR3 has 13 residues. This CDR3 is CASSLTFRSEAFF. CDR3 DNA sequence: TGTGCCAGCAGCTTAACGTTCAGGTCTGAAGCTTTCTTT. The full variable domain, rest sourced from reference TRBV5-5 and TRBJ1-1, is DAGVTQSPTHLIKTRGQQVTLRCSPISGHKSVSWYQQVLGQGPQFIFQYYEKEERGRGNFPDRFSARQFPNYSSELNVNALLLGDSALYLCASSLTFRSEAFFGQGTRLTVV.

In its sample, this clone was seen once. The chain combines TRBV7-9 with TRBJ1-1; no clear D gene. Between the trimmed V and J ends, which lost 4 bases and 1 base, there was a span of 13 bases. The germline V gene has CDR1 SEHNR and CDR2 FQNEAQ (reference sequence). CDR3 length: 15 residues. CDR3 bases: TGTGCCAGCAGCTCCCTTCCGGGGTGGAACACTGAAGCTTTCTTT. Its translation: CASSSLPGWNTEAFF.

The chain has TRBV5-1 and TRBJ1-1; TRBD1 matches at 7 bases. The J segment lost 7 bases and the V segment lost 2 bases, leaving 8 bases of the junction unmatched. CDR1 is SGHRS and CDR2 is YFSETQ in the germline V gene. This CDR3 region has 14 residues. The CDR3 DNA sequence: TGCGCCAGCAGCTTTCGGGGACAGCCGAATGAAGCTTTCTTT. It is translated as CASSFRGQPNEAFF.

This chain links TRBV21-1 with TRBJ2-1; the table's D call TRBD2 went unverified against the DNA. TRBV21-1 is a recognized pseudogene. CDR3 length equals 13 residues. The CDR3 region is CASISGNIGEQFF. The CDR3 DNA reads TGTGCCAGCATAAGCGGGAATATTGGTGAGCAGTTCTTC.

This clone was seen a handful of times. The chain uses TRBV4-1 and TRBJ1-1, with 7 nucleotides matching TRBD1. Germline V gene sequence: CDR1 MGHRA, CDR2 YSYEKL. After removal of 4 bases from V and 9 bases from J, the junction contained 11 bases not matched to a gene. This CDR3 has 14 amino acids. The CDR3 DNA sequence: TGCGCCAGCAGCCGGATAGGGACAGAGAGCAAAGCTTTCTTT. Its translation is CASSRIGTESKAFF.

Details on this clone: Other DNA sequences of this sample code for an identical CDR3. The gene calls are TRBV30 and TRBJ2-1; TRBD1 matches at 7 bases. The germline CDR1 and CDR2 sequences are GTSNPN and SVGIG (reference sequence). V gave up 2 bases and J gave up 8 bases; unmatched junction bases: 12. CDR3 size: 15 residues. In DNA, the CDR3 is TGTGCCTGGAGTAGGGCAGGGGGTGCCTCCGATGAGCAGTTCTTC. Its translation: CAWSRAGGASDEQFF.

This clone was recorded a few times. V gene TRBV5-1 combines with J gene TRBJ2-1, with 8 bases aligning to TRBD2. Per the germline V gene, CDR1 is SGHRS and CDR2 is YFSETQ. Trimming at V came to 2 bases and at J to 8 bases, leaving 9 bases not matched to a gene. The CDR3 covers 15 residues. The CDR3 sequence: CASSLIGTRDDEQFF. The CDR3 DNA sequence: TGCGCCAGCAGCTTAATCGGGACTAGAGATGATGAGCAGTTCTTC.

The CDR3 DNA reads as TGTGCCAGTAGTATGGGACAGGGGGTTCAGCCCCAGCATTTT. Translated: CASSMGQGVQPQHF. The chain has TRBV19 and TRBJ1-5, with 11 bases aligning to TRBD1. The germline CDR1 and CDR2 sequences are LNHDA and SQIVND (reference sequence). The CDR3 contains 14 residues. The trim removed 3 bases at V and 6 bases at J, leaving 1 base unmatched.

This chain connects TRBV10-1 to TRBJ2-5, with D perhaps matching TRBD2 (6 bases). The closer fit of TRBJ2-7 to the DNA end suggests the J call may be wrong. Looked up from germline, CDR1 is WNHNN and CDR2 is SYGVQD (reference sequence). This CDR3 comprises 14 residues. CDR3 in DNA: TGCGCCAGCAGTGAGTCGGGGACTTCTTACGAGCAGTACTTC. It codes for CASSESGTSYEQYF.

This clone was recorded only once. The V gene is TRBV5-4, the J gene TRBJ2-1; 16 bases are shared with TRBD2. Germline V CDR1 and CDR2: SGHNT, YYREEE (reference sequence). The J segment lost 3 bases and the V segment lost 4 bases, leaving 13 bases of the junction unmatched. This CDR3 is built from 20 residues. This CDR3 reads CASSRSRPGLAGGYYNEQFF. CDR3 nucleotide sequence: TGTGCCAGCAGCCGGTCTCGACCGGGACTAGCGGGAGGGTACTACAATGAGCAGTTCTTC.

Notes on this clone: Other DNA sequences of this sample code for an identical CDR3. The chain employs TRBV27 and TRBJ2-7; weak D call: TRBD2 (5 bases). Per the germline V gene, CDR1 is MNHEY and CDR2 is SMNVEV (reference sequence). Trimming left V 0 bases short and J 3 bases short, with 12 bases between. The CDR3 has 15 residues. The CDR3 bases are TGTGCCAGCAGTTTATCCCCTAGCTCAAGCTACGAGCAGTACTTC. This sequence encodes CASSLSPSSSYEQYF.

This sequence joins TRBV19 and TRBJ1-5; D uncertain. The V end was cut by 3 bases, the J end by 7 bases, with 10 bases between. The CDR3 contains 13 residues. Per the germline V gene, CDR1 is LNHDA and CDR2 is SQIVND (reference sequence). CDR3 DNA sequence: TGTGCCAGTAGTATCGGGGAGTTCCAGCCCCAGCATTTT. This sequence encodes CASSIGEFQPQHF.

Written as DNA, the CDR3 is TGTGCCAGCAGTTACTCTGGGCAGGGGAACACCGGGGAGCTGTTTTTT. As protein: CASSYSGQGNTGELFF. The chain couples TRBV6-6 to TRBJ2-2; maybe TRBD1 (5 bases). Per germline, CDR1 MNHNY and CDR2 SVGAGI (reference sequence). Trimming took off 0 bases at V and 1 base at J, with 9 bases between the two ends. CDR3 length equals 16 residues.

The rearrangement joins TRBV11-2 to TRBJ2-5, with D possibly being TRBD1 (5 bases). Trimming pared 0 bases from V and 4 bases from J, leaving 12 bases between. CDR3 length: 15 residues. Germline V CDR1 and CDR2: SGHAT, FQNNGV. The CDR3 DNA sequence: TGTGCCAGCAGCTTAGATGGAGCAGGGATAGAGACCCAGTACTTC. Translated: CASSLDGAGIETQYF. The entire variable domain, with the rest obtained from reference TRBV11-2 and TRBJ2-5, is as follows: EAGVAQSPRYKIIEKRQSVAFWCNPISGHATLYWYQQILGQGPKLLIQFQNNGVVDDSQLPKDRFSAERLKGVDSTLKIQPAKLEDSAVYLCASSLDGAGIETQYFGPGTRLLVL.

This rearrangement joins TRBV29-1 to TRBJ2-3; 11 bases match TRBD1. This CDR3 has 14 amino acids. Germline V CDR1 and CDR2: SQVTM, ANQGSEA. V shed 5 bases, J shed 2 bases, and the junction held 3 bases outside the gene matches. CDR3 DNA: TGCAGCGTTCAGGACAGGGGGCTCACAGATACGCAGTATTTT. It specifies CSVQDRGLTDTQYF.

The genes are TRBV29-1 and TRBJ2-1; D is undetermined. CDR1 and CDR2 (germline): SQVTM, ANQGSEA. Between the trimmed V and J ends, which lost 7 bases and 3 bases, there was a span of 16 bases. CDR3 length: 14 amino acids. The CDR3 region has the DNA TGCAGCGCCCAGGCTCCCGGCCTCTACAATGAGCAGTTCTTC. This translates into CSAQAPGLYNEQFF.